The 30 T cell receptor beta chains below come from one sample, sequenced in a study of shared clonotypes between healthy human individuals. Sequenced by immunoSEQ multiplex PCR; TCRdb stores in-frame clones only, minus some. The table includes about 2.2 million clones, roughly 95% detected once. Naive CD8 cells were CD45RO-negative, positively selected for CCR7, excluding terminally differentiated effector memory CD45RA+ cells. The sequenced material came from naive CD8+ T cells from PBMCs. The receptors come from a man between 18 and 35 years old in good health. Some clones in this sample may be carry-over from other donors' samples.

V and J are TRBV9 and TRBJ1-1; D perhaps matches TRBD1 (6 bases). From germline, CDR1 is SGDLS and CDR2 YYNGEE. This CDR3 is built from 14 residues. V lost 3 bases, J lost 3 bases, and 12 bases lay in between. This chain's CDR3 is CASSGGAPDTEAFF. For the CDR3, the DNA is TGTGCCAGCAGCGGGGGGGCGCCGGACACTGAAGCTTTCTTT.

CDR3 coding DNA: TGTGCCAGCAGCTTGAACCCCCAAGAGACCCAGTACTTC. This gives the protein CASSLNPQETQYF. The V and J genes are TRBV7-8 and TRBJ2-5, with D unresolved. V shed 3 bases and J shed 1 base, with 6 bases lying between them. CDR1 and CDR2 (germline): SGHVS, FQNEAQ. CDR3 size: 13 residues.

The rearrangement uses TRBV9 and TRBJ2-6; perhaps TRBD1 as D (6 bases). CDR1 and CDR2 (germline): SGDLS, YYNGEE. The V gene lost 3 bases and the J gene lost 0 bases, with 16 bases spanning the gap. The CDR3 has 18 residues. CDR3 bases: TGTGCCAGCAGCGAGATGACAGGCAGTGGCTCTGGGGCCAACGTCCTGACTTTC. It encodes CASSEMTGSGSGANVLTF.

The rearrangement uses TRBV29-1 and TRBJ1-2; no clear D. Germline V gene data show CDR1 as SQVTM and CDR2 as ANQGSEA. This CDR3 contains 11 residues. With 4 bases removed from V and 6 bases from J, the gap between germline ends came to 9 bases. CDR3 nucleotide sequence: TGCAGCGTTGGTAGGGCAGATGGCTACACCTTC. It codes for CSVGRADGYTF. Complete variable domain (other parts from reference TRBV29-1 and TRBJ1-2): SAVISQKPSRDICQRGTSLTIQCQVDSQVTMMFWYRQQPGQSLTLIATANQGSEATYESGFVIDKFPISRPNLTFSTLTVSNMSPEDSSIYLCSVGRADGYTFGSGTRLTVV.

The CDR3 DNA reads TGTGCCAGCAGTGTAACAGGGGCCGAGGAGTTCTTC. This encodes CASSVTGAEEFF. The V and J genes are TRBV6-1 and TRBJ2-1; 7 bases match TRBD1. With V trimmed by 4 bases and J by 14 bases, 8 bases remained unmatched. Germline V gene data show CDR1 as MNHNS and CDR2 as SASEGT. The CDR3 runs to 12 residues.

The J gene is TRBJ1-5, the V gene TRBV27; the D is unclear. With 0 bases removed from V and 2 bases from J, the gap between germline ends came to 14 bases. Germline loops: CDR1 MNHEY, CDR2 SMNVEV (reference sequence). This CDR3 region has 17 residues. The CDR3 sequence is CASSLSAGFIGNQPQHF. The CDR3, as DNA: TGTGCCAGCAGTTTATCGGCCGGGTTTATCGGCAATCAGCCCCAGCATTTT.

The J gene is TRBJ2-7, the V gene TRBV5-6, with 7 bases lining up with TRBD2. Germline V gene lookup returns CDR1 SGHDT and CDR2 YYEEEE. The CDR3 has 16 residues. The V and J ends lost 1 base and 5 bases, in that order; junction bases with no gene match: 12. The CDR3 sequence is CASSLSDGGSPHEQYF. As DNA, the CDR3 is TGTGCCAGCAGCTTGTCAGATGGCGGGAGCCCCCACGAGCAGTACTTC.

V and J are TRBV7-9 and TRBJ2-1, with D perhaps matching TRBD1 or TRBD2 (5 bases each). The CDR3 sequence is 12 residues long. V gave up 8 bases and J gave up 10 bases, with 15 bases separating them. Germline values: CDR1 SEHNR, CDR2 FQNEAQ (reference sequence). This chain's CDR3 is CASGIPGREQFF. In DNA, the CDR3 is TGTGCCAGCGGGATTCCGGGACGGGAGCAGTTCTTC.

Comments on this clone: A read error is possible here, since a much larger clone lies one base away. This chain links TRBV7-3 with TRBJ2-1, with D possibly matching TRBD2 (5 bases). Germline CDR1 and CDR2: SGHTA and FQGTGA. This CDR3 region has 15 residues. Trimming removed 5 bases at V and 0 bases at J, with 11 bases between. The CDR3 here is CASSPDWSSYNEQFF. The CDR3 DNA is TGTGCCAGCAGCCCGGACTGGAGCTCCTACAATGAGCAGTTCTTC.

The J gene is TRBJ1-1, the V gene TRBV29-1; D gene uncertain. Germline-derived CDR1 and CDR2 are SQVTM and ANQGSEA. CDR3 length: 12 amino acids. Trimming cost V 4 bases and J 5 bases, with 11 bases left between them. The CDR3 bases are TGCAGCGTTGGTCTGCCCTATACTGAAGCTTTCTTT. Encoded protein: CSVGLPYTEAFF.

The chain couples TRBV11-2 to TRBJ2-1; TRBD1 matches 7 bases. Per the germline V gene, CDR1 is SGHAT and CDR2 is FQNNGV. The CDR3 is made up of 15 amino acids. The ends lost 4 bases at V and 3 bases at J; junction bases unmatched: 6. The CDR3 is CASSSSGTVYNEQFF. Written as DNA, the CDR3 is TGTGCCAGCAGCTCCTCCGGGACAGTCTACAATGAGCAGTTCTTC. The variable domain in full, with the rest retrieved from reference TRBV11-2 and TRBJ2-1, is EAGVAQSPRYKIIEKRQSVAFWCNPISGHATLYWYQQILGQGPKLLIQFQNNGVVDDSQLPKDRFSAERLKGVDSTLKIQPAKLEDSAVYLCASSSSGTVYNEQFFGPGTRLTVL.

The CDR3 region has the DNA TGTGCCAGCAGTTTCTCCTGGTGGGACGAGCAGTACTTC. Protein sequence: CASSFSWWDEQYF. The rearrangement uses TRBV27 and TRBJ2-7; D not resolved. Germline CDR1 MNHEY, CDR2 SMNVEV (reference sequence). The CDR3 loop spans 13 amino acids. Trimming cost V 3 bases and J 5 bases, with 11 bases left between them.

The rearrangement uses TRBV4-1 and TRBJ2-1; 8 bases are shared with TRBD2. The CDR3 consists of 16 residues. CDR1 is MGHRA and CDR2 is YSYEKL in the germline V gene. The V segment lost 4 bases and the J segment 4 bases; nucleotides outside the gene matches: 9. The CDR3 here is CASSPNSREAYNEQFF. The CDR3 DNA is TGCGCCAGCAGCCCGAACTCGCGGGAGGCATACAATGAGCAGTTCTTC.

This chain connects TRBV9 to TRBJ2-5; TRBD1 aligns across 7 bases. CDR3 size: 14 residues. V was pared by 3 bases and J by 1 base, with 3 bases of the junction left unmatched. Germline values: CDR1 SGDLS, CDR2 YYNGEE. The CDR3 loop is CASSARDSQETQYF. The CDR3 nucleotides read TGTGCCAGCAGCGCCCGGGACAGCCAAGAGACCCAGTACTTC.

The chain couples TRBV25-1 to TRBJ2-6, with 7 positions matching TRBD1. The V gene end was trimmed by 5 bases and the J gene end by 2 bases; junction bases not matched to a gene: 6. This CDR3 contains 16 residues. CDR1 and CDR2 from the germline V gene are MGHDK and SYGVNS. The CDR3 reads CASSLPDRAGANVLTF. CDR3 DNA: TGTGCCAGCAGTCTACCCGACAGGGCTGGGGCCAACGTCCTGACTTTC.

This rearrangement joins TRBV7-2 to TRBJ2-3; 9 nucleotides align to TRBD2. The trim removed 5 bases at V and 0 bases at J, leaving 9 bases unmatched. Germline CDR1 reads SGHTA; CDR2 reads FQGNSA. This CDR3 contains 17 residues. The CDR3 DNA reads as TGTGCCAGCAGCCTCAGACTAGCGGAACCTAGCACAGATACGCAGTATTTT. Residues: CASSLRLAEPSTDTQYF. The complete variable domain, with remaining parts taken from reference TRBV7-2 and TRBJ2-3, reads GAGVSQSPSNKVTEKGKDVELRCDPISGHTALYWYRQSLGQGLEFLIYFQGNSAPDKSGLPSDRFSAERTGGSVSTLTIQRTQQEDSAVYLCASSLRLAEPSTDTQYFGPGTRLTVL.

With respect to this clone: Other DNA sequences of this sample code for an identical CDR3. This sequence joins TRBV27 and TRBJ1-1; D is unresolved. This CDR3 region has 14 residues. V shed 0 bases and J shed 1 base, with 6 bases lying between them. Germline loops: CDR1 MNHEY, CDR2 SMNVEV (reference sequence). Written as DNA, the CDR3 is TGTGCCAGCAGTTTATCAGGGTGGAACACTGAAGCTTTCTTT. Translation gives CASSLSGWNTEAFF.

The chain recombines TRBV4-3 with TRBJ2-4; no reliable D call. The germline V gene encodes CDR1 LGHNA and CDR2 YSLEER. The CDR3 consists of 15 residues. V shed 0 bases and J shed 2 bases, with 8 bases lying between them. The CDR3 region is CASSQDFGTKNIQYF. DNA of the CDR3: TGCGCCAGCAGCCAAGATTTTGGGACCAAAAACATTCAGTACTTC.

The chain links TRBV7-9 to TRBJ2-7; 7 bases match TRBD2. This CDR3 is 16 amino acids long. V dropped 5 bases and J dropped 0; count of bases not matched to a gene: 10. CDR1 and CDR2 from the germline V gene are SEHNR and FQNEAQ (reference sequence). CDR3 in amino acids: CASSPRTGGASYEQYF. CDR3 nucleotide sequence: TGTGCCAGCAGCCCCCGGACGGGAGGAGCCTCCTACGAGCAGTACTTC.

In DNA, the CDR3 is TGTGCCAGCAGCGTCGGGACCACCTACGAGCAGTACTTC. Translating it yields CASSVGTTYEQYF. J is TRBJ2-7 and V is TRBV5-5; the D gene could be TRBD1 or TRBD2 (5 bases each). CDR1 and CDR2 (germline): SGHKS, YYEKEE (reference sequence). The CDR3 is 13 amino acids. Between the trimmed V and J ends, which lost 4 bases and 2 bases, there was a span of 10 bases.

The CDR3 reads CASSLGLVGTYEQYF. CDR3 nucleotide sequence: TGTGCCAGCAGCTTGGGACTAGTCGGCACCTACGAGCAGTACTTC. The chain employs TRBV11-2 and TRBJ2-7, with 8 bases lining up with TRBD2. The germline V gene has CDR1 SGHAT and CDR2 FQNNGV. CDR3 size: 15 residues. V shed 3 bases, J shed 2 bases, and the junction held 6 bases outside the gene matches.

The CDR3 protein is CAIGGPYEQYF. DNA of the CDR3: TGTGCCATAGGGGGACCCTACGAGCAGTACTTC. The chain recombines TRBV27 with TRBJ2-7; D perhaps matches TRBD1 (6 bases). V was trimmed by 10 bases and J by 2 bases, leaving 9 bases between them. The CDR3 is 11 amino acids. CDR1 is MNHEY, CDR2 SMNVEV, per germline (reference sequence).

The chain combines TRBV5-6 with TRBJ2-2; 7 bases agree with TRBD2. Looked up from germline, CDR1 is SGHDT and CDR2 is YYEEEE. CDR3 length: 16 amino acids. With 1 base clipped from V and 0 bases from J, the junction kept 3 bases outside the gene matches. CDR3 loop: CASSLWAGANTGELFF. Written as DNA, the CDR3 is TGTGCCAGCAGCTTGTGGGCGGGAGCGAACACCGGGGAGCTGTTTTTT.

This clone was seen more than once but under ten times. The chain has TRBV7-9 and TRBJ1-5; no firm D call. Deletions cut 3 bases from V and 1 base from J, with 7 bases between. Germline CDR1 reads SEHNR; CDR2 reads FQNEAQ (reference sequence). This CDR3 comprises 14 residues. DNA for the CDR3: TGTGCCAGCAGCTTCGTGGGGAGCAATCAGCCCCAGCATTTT. This encodes CASSFVGSNQPQHF.

The chain uses TRBV28 and TRBJ2-7; D is undetermined. The V gene lost 5 bases and the J gene lost 0 bases, with 17 bases spanning the gap. The CDR3 totals 16 residues. From germline, CDR1 is MDHEN and CDR2 SYDVKM. The CDR3 DNA is TGTGCCAGCAGTGGGCCCATGGGCGATGCCTCCTACGAGCAGTACTTC. It yields the protein CASSGPMGDASYEQYF. Combining the CDR3 with reference TRBV28 and TRBJ2-7 gives the whole variable domain DVKVTQSSRYLVKRTGEKVFLECVQDMDHENMFWYRQDPGLGLRLIYFSYDVKMKEKGDIPEGYSVSREKKERFSLILESASTNQTSMYLCASSGPMGDASYEQYFGPGTRLTVT.

This clone appeared a single time. The chain couples TRBV1 to TRBJ1-5; the table's D call, TRBD1, was not checked against the DNA. TRBV1 is a documented pseudogene. The CDR3 covers 17 residues. The CDR3 coding sequence is TGCACCAGCAGCCAAGTGCGGCCAGGGGTAAGCAATCAGCCCCAGCATTTT. Protein sequence: CTSSQVRPGVSNQPQHF.

The chain is built from TRBV6-1 and TRBJ2-2, with 12 bases aligning to TRBD2. This CDR3 contains 16 residues. The germline V gene has CDR1 MNHNS and CDR2 SASEGT. With 4 bases clipped from V and 2 bases from J, the junction kept 2 bases outside the gene matches. CDR3 residues: CASSASGRVNTGELFF. The CDR3 bases are TGTGCCAGCAGTGCTAGCGGGAGGGTCAACACCGGGGAGCTGTTTTTT.

The V gene is TRBV13, the J gene TRBJ2-7; D may be TRBD1 (6 bases). V lost 5 bases and J lost 6, with 14 bases in between. Germline V gives CDR1 PRHDT, CDR2 FYEKMQ (reference sequence). CDR3 length equals 13 residues. CDR3 nucleotides: TGTGCCAGCAGCGATTTACAGGGTCGCGAGCAGTACTTC. Its protein product is CASSDLQGREQYF.

This clone was seen a few times. Other DNA sequences in this specimen translate into the identical CDR3. V and J are TRBV27 and TRBJ2-7, with a possible D match to TRBD1 (5 bases). Germline V gives CDR1 MNHEY, CDR2 SMNVEV (reference sequence). The CDR3 extends over 13 amino acids. V lost 6 bases to trimming and J lost 3 bases, with 12 bases between them. The CDR3 sequence: CASSPRQGYEQYF. DNA of the CDR3: TGTGCCAGCAGCCCCAGGCAGGGCTACGAGCAGTACTTC.

The V call is TRBV28, the J call TRBJ2-7; no clear D gene. CDR3 length: 13 amino acids. The V end lost 6 bases, the J end lost 6 bases, and 15 bases lay between the germline ends. Per germline, CDR1 MDHEN and CDR2 SYDVKM. CDR3 in amino acids: CASSYQDWGEQYF. Written as DNA, the CDR3 is TGTGCCAGCAGCTACCAAGACTGGGGCGAGCAGTACTTC.